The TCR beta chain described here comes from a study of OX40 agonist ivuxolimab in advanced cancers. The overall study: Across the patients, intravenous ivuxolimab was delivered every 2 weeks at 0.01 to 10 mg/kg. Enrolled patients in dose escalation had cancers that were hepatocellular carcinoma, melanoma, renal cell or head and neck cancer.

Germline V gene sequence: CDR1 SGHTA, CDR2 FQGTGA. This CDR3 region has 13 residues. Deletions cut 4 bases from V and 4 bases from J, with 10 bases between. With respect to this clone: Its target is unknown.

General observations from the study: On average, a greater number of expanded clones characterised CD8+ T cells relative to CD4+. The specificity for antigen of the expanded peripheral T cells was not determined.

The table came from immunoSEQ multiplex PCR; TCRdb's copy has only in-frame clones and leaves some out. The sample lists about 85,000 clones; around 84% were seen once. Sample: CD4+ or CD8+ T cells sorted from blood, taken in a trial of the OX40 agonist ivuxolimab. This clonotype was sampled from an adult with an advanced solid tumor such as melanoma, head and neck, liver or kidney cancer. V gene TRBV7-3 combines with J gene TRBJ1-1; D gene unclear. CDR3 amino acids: CASSSPIGTEAFF. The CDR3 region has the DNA TGTGCCAGCAGCTCCCCGATCGGCACTGAAGCTTTCTTT.